This T cell receptor (beta chain) was observed in a study of shared clonotypes between healthy human individuals. Study outcomes and limitations: Clonotype sharing among donors, it was expected, would be affected by sequencing depth.

Donors, healthy HIV-negative adults, lacked recent acute infections or vaccinations. In regard to this clone: The antigen is unknown.

Germline CDR1 is SGHDN and CDR2 is FVKESK. The CDR3 is 14 amino acids. The ends were cut back, 4 bases at V and 5 bases at J, with 12 bases in the middle. Sequencing was performed with immunoSEQ multiplex PCR; in TCRdb, only in-frame clones are kept and a portion is missing. The repertoire holds 2 million to 2.5 million clones, 93% seen once, with 0.39% in the top ten. The source is a man aged 18 to 29 in good health. Some clones in this sample may be carry-over from other donors' samples. What was sequenced was naive CD4+ T cells from PBMCs. Specified subset: CD45RA+ positively selected. The chain couples TRBV14 to TRBJ2-1, with D possibly being TRBD2 (6 bases). The CDR3 bases are TGTGCCAGCAGCCTAATGGGACTGGACAATGAGCAGTTCTTC. Residues: CASSLMGLDNEQFF.